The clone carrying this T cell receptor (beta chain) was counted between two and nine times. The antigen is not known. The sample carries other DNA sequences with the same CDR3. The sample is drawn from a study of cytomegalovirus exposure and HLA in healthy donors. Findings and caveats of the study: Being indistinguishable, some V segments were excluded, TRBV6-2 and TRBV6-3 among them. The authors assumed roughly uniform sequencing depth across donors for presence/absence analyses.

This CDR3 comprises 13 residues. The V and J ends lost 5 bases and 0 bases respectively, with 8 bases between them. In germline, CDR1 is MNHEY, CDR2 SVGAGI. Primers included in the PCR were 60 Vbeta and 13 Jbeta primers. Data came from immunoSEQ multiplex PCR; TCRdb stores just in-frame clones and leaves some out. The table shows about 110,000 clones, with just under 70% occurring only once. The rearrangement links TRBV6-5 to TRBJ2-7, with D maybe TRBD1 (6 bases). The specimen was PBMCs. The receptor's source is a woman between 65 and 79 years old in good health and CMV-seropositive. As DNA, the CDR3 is TGTGCCAGCAGTAGGACAGTCTCCTACGAGCAGTACTTC. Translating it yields CASSRTVSYEQYF.